The next 20 T cell receptor beta chains were all read from a single sample in a study of blood T cell repertoires in COVID-19. Sequencing was performed with immunoSEQ multiplex PCR; in TCRdb, only in-frame clones are kept and a portion is missing. The data hold 450,000 or so clones, with 89% observed a single time. Sequencing used peripheral blood. All receptors derive from a man in his late teens or twenties with COVID-19, enrolled during active disease.

The V and J genes are TRBV6-5 and TRBJ2-5, with 8 bases lining up with TRBD1. The CDR3 sequence is 14 residues long. J was trimmed by 7 bases and V by 6 bases; bases with no gene match: 10. Germline V gene lookup returns CDR1 MNHEY and CDR2 SVGAGI. The CDR3 DNA follows: TGTGCCAGCAGCAACCTCGGACAGGGCGCGACCCAGTACTTC. Translation gives CASSNLGQGATQYF.

The chain combines TRBV5-5 with TRBJ2-2; 8 nucleotides line up with TRBD2. CDR3 length equals 17 residues. V lost 1 base and J lost 3; bases outside the gene matches: 8. The germline CDR1 and CDR2 sequences are SGHKS and YYEKEE (reference sequence). This CDR3 is CASSLRLAGTYTGELFF. CDR3 in DNA: TGTGCCAGCAGCTTGAGGTTAGCGGGGACCTACACCGGGGAGCTGTTTTTT.

The V gene is TRBV11-3, the J gene TRBJ2-2; a possible D gene is TRBD2 (6 bases). V dropped 5 bases and J dropped 3 bases, with 22 bases sitting between them. Germline CDR1 reads SGHNT; CDR2 reads YENEEA. The CDR3 has 18 amino acids. The CDR3 DNA is TGTGCCAGCAGCGCTCGGGGGTTTGTTAGAATGGACACCGGGGAGCTGTTTTTT. It translates to CASSARGFVRMDTGELFF.

This clone was seen only once. This chain connects TRBV7-6 to TRBJ2-7, with TRBD2 matching over 7 bases. CDR1 SGHVS and CDR2 FNYEAQ come from the germline V gene. The CDR3 runs to 15 residues. Unmatched junction bases numbered 9, after V lost 5 bases and J lost 2 bases. In DNA, the CDR3 is TGTGCCAGCAGCGTTGGGGGGGGAGGGCCCTACGAGCAGTACTTC. Protein sequence: CASSVGGGGPYEQYF.

This rearrangement joins TRBV11-1 to TRBJ1-1, with D possibly TRBD1 on 6 matching bases. V shed 5 bases and J shed 4 bases, with 11 bases lying between them. Germline loops: CDR1 SGHAT, CDR2 FQDESV (reference sequence). The CDR3 covers 13 residues. The CDR3 DNA reads TGTGCCAGCAGCAAGACAGGTACCACTGAAGCTTTCTTT. Its translation: CASSKTGTTEAFF.

This chain uses TRBV2 with TRBJ2-5; 9 nucleotides line up with TRBD1. The CDR3 extends over 15 amino acids. V shed 6 bases and J 3 bases; nucleotides not matched to a gene: 8. Germline CDR1 reads SNHLY; CDR2 reads FYNNEI. Here the CDR3 reads CASSRRTGEKETQYF. The CDR3 DNA follows: TGTGCCAGCAGCCGACGGACAGGGGAAAAAGAGACCCAGTACTTC. Full variable domain (remainder filled in from reference TRBV2 and TRBJ2-5): EPEVTQTPSHQVTQMGQEVILRCVPISNHLYFYWYRQILGQKVEFLVSFYNNEISEKSEIFDDQFSVERPDGSNFTLKIRSTKLEDSAMYFCASSRRTGEKETQYFGPGTRLLVL.

The chain carries TRBV27 and TRBJ2-4; the match to TRBD1 covers 8 bases. The length of the CDR3 is 13 residues. In germline, CDR1 is MNHEY, CDR2 SMNVEV (reference sequence). Unmatched junction bases numbered 1, after V lost 3 bases and J lost 6 bases. The CDR3 loop is CASSFGQGNIQYF. The CDR3 coding sequence is TGTGCCAGCAGTTTCGGACAGGGAAACATTCAGTACTTC.

J is TRBJ2-7 and V is TRBV29-1; D is perhaps TRBD2 (6 bases). Germline V gene sequence: CDR1 SQVTM, CDR2 ANQGSEA. The V end lost 0 bases, the J end lost 4 bases, and 16 bases lay between the germline ends. The CDR3 spans 15 residues. CDR3 protein: CSVEDRDSRGYEQYF. In DNA form, the CDR3 reads TGCAGCGTTGAAGATCGCGACAGTCGGGGGTACGAGCAGTACTTC.

The chain couples TRBV29-1 to TRBJ2-1; 11 nucleotides match TRBD2. The CDR3 spans 14 residues. Germline trimming cut 5 bases from V and 8 bases from J; bases unmatched to any gene: 8. CDR1 and CDR2 from the germline V gene are SQVTM and ANQGSEA. The CDR3 spells CSVSTSGSKDEQFF. The CDR3 DNA reads TGCAGCGTTTCTACTAGCGGGAGCAAGGATGAGCAGTTCTTC.

The chain employs TRBV5-1 and TRBJ1-1; D is ambiguous. V lost 4 bases and J 0 bases, leaving 25 bases between the germline ends. Germline V lookup: CDR1 SGHRS, CDR2 YFSETQ. The CDR3 is made up of 19 amino acids. In nucleotides, the CDR3 is TGCGCCAGCAGCCCTGCCGTAGGCCAGCGCGGAAGAATGAACACTGAAGCTTTCTTT. This encodes CASSPAVGQRGRMNTEAFF.

The chain is built from TRBV19 and TRBJ2-5; a weak D match, TRBD2 (6 bases). V lost 2 bases and J 5 bases, leaving 21 bases between the germline ends. Germline values: CDR1 LNHDA, CDR2 SQIVND (reference sequence). This CDR3 contains 17 residues. CDR3 in amino acids: CASSIRGTPGLEETQYF. The CDR3 bases are TGTGCCAGTAGTATACGCGGGACCCCGGGTCTGGAGGAGACCCAGTACTTC. Based on the CDR3 plus reference TRBV19 and TRBJ2-5, the full variable domain is DGGITQSPKYLFRKEGQNVTLSCEQNLNHDAMYWYRQDPGQGLRLIYYSQIVNDFQKGDIAEGYSVSREKKESFPLTVTSAQKNPTAFYLCASSIRGTPGLEETQYFGPGTRLLVL.

CDR3 in amino acids: CASSIGFFGGAANEQFF. The CDR3 coding sequence is TGTGCCAGTAGTATAGGCTTTTTCGGGGGGGCTGCCAATGAGCAGTTCTTC. The chain uses TRBV19 and TRBJ2-1; 8 bases map to TRBD2. The CDR3 length is 17 residues. The ends lost 1 base at V and 6 bases at J; junction bases unmatched: 11. The germline CDR1 and CDR2 sequences are LNHDA and SQIVND (reference sequence).

The genes are TRBV3-1 (or the pseudogene TRBV3-2) and TRBJ2-7, with D tentatively TRBD2 (5 bases). Trimming stripped 1 base from V and 6 bases from J, with 10 bases between. Germline V gene sequence: CDR1 LGHDT, CDR2 YNNKEL (reference sequence). The CDR3 consists of 13 residues. The CDR3 coding sequence is TGTGCCAGCAGCCAAGGATTCGGGATCGAGCAGTACTTC. As protein: CASSQGFGIEQYF.

V is TRBV11-2 and J is TRBJ1-6; D unclear. With 3 bases removed from V and 8 bases from J, the gap between germline ends came to 11 bases. The length of the CDR3 is 14 residues. The V gene's germline CDR1 is SGHAT and CDR2 FQNNGV. The CDR3 spells CASSLEKTDSPLHF. The CDR3 DNA is TGTGCCAGCAGCTTGGAGAAAACCGATTCACCCCTCCACTTT.

The gene calls are TRBV7-3 and TRBJ1-1; 8 bases agree with TRBD1. Unmatched junction bases numbered 23, after V lost 1 base and J lost 4 bases. Germline assignment: CDR1 SGHTA and CDR2 FQGTGA. This CDR3 has 21 amino acids. CDR3 residues: CASSLSDPNGQGPPGSTEAFF. In DNA, the CDR3 is TGTGCCAGCAGCTTAAGTGACCCCAATGGACAGGGCCCCCCCGGAAGCACTGAAGCTTTCTTT.

The V and J genes are TRBV10-1 and TRBJ2-7; 8 bases match TRBD1. Germline V gene sequence: CDR1 WNHNN, CDR2 SYGVQD (reference sequence). The CDR3 is 15 amino acids. The ends lost 2 bases at V and 2 bases at J; junction bases unmatched: 5. The CDR3 sequence: CASSERAGGPYEQYF. The CDR3 coding sequence is TGCGCCAGCAGTGAGAGGGCAGGGGGCCCCTACGAGCAGTACTTC.

This chain uses TRBV13 with TRBJ1-6, with D tentatively TRBD1 (5 bases). The V end was cut by 5 bases, the J end by 7 bases, with 21 bases between. The CDR3 totals 17 residues. Germline values: CDR1 PRHDT, CDR2 FYEKMQ (reference sequence). In DNA form, the CDR3 reads TGTGCCAGCAGCCCAATACACCGGGACTTTAACAATTCACCCCTCCACTTT. It translates to CASSPIHRDFNNSPLHF.

This chain joins TRBV19 and TRBJ2-1, with 7 bases aligning to TRBD1. The germline CDR1 and CDR2 sequences are LNHDA and SQIVND (reference sequence). The junction had 5 bases not matched to a gene; V was cut back by 3 bases and J by 0 bases. CDR3 length equals 16 residues. CDR3 in amino acids: CASSMDRLSSYNEQFF. In DNA, the CDR3 is TGTGCCAGTAGTATGGACAGGCTGAGCTCCTACAATGAGCAGTTCTTC.

The J gene is TRBJ2-2, the V gene TRBV12-5; 9 bases line up with TRBD1. Germline CDR1 LGHNT, CDR2 FRNRAP. J gave up 0 bases and V 0 bases, and 17 bases lay outside the gene matches. The CDR3 runs 22 residues. The CDR3 DNA sequence: TGTGCTAGTGGTTTGGTGAGCCGGGACAGGGTTACAGGAGGGGCGAACACCGGGGAGCTGTTTTTT. It is translated as CASGLVSRDRVTGGANTGELFF.

The chain uses TRBV5-1 and TRBJ2-6; D is uncertain. CDR1 is SGHRS and CDR2 is YFSETQ in the germline V gene. CDR3 length: 16 residues. Trimming pared 7 bases from V and 0 bases from J, leaving 14 bases between. The CDR3 here is CASRDTLTSGANVLTF. The CDR3 DNA reads TGCGCCAGCCGTGACACCCTTACCTCTGGGGCCAACGTCCTGACTTTC.